Listed below are T cell receptor beta chains from one sample, sequenced in a study of cytomegalovirus exposure and HLA in healthy donors. Clones were sequenced by immunoSEQ multiplex PCR, and TCRdb holds only the in-frame ones, with some missing. The sample includes about 160,000 clones, approximately 80% of them seen just once. What was sequenced was PBMCs. These receptors all come from a man aged 18 to 35 in good health and CMV-seropositive. CDR3s include the opening cysteine and the closing phenylalanine or tryptophan. Each record gives: J gene, clone size, D gene, V gene, CDR3 length, CDR3 protein, CDR3 DNA. The D gene is left open where the match is weak. Some rows mark clone size as missing; the rest say once, few, many or name a class of expanded clone.

TRBJ1-5 NA NA TRBV6-5 15 CASRSRVRGNQPQHF TGTGCCAGCAGATCCAGGGTTAGGGGCAATCAGCCCCAGCATTTT
TRBJ1-5 NA NA TRBV4-2 16 CASSQDSVGGNQPQHF TGTGCCAGCAGCCAAGATTCGGTAGGAGGAAATCAGCCCCAGCATTTT
TRBJ2-2 NA TRBD1 TRBV5-6 16 CASSPRTGGNTGELFF TGTGCCAGCAGCCCGAGGACAGGGGGAAACACCGGGGAGCTGTTTTTT
TRBJ2-5 NA TRBD1 TRBV7-2 15 CASSLVGQGAETQYF TGTGCCAGCAGCTTAGTGGGACAGGGGGCAGAGACCCAGTACTTC
TRBJ2-7 few NA TRBV5-4 13 CASSYSGAYEQYF TGTGCCAGCAGCTATAGCGGAGCCTACGAGCAGTACTTC
TRBJ1-3 NA TRBD1 TRBV7-8 14 CASSLAAGGNTIYF TGTGCCAGCAGCTTGGCGGCAGGGGGTAACACCATATATTTT
TRBJ2-7 few TRBD1 TRBV27 13 CASSWTGVHEQYF TGTGCCAGCAGCTGGACAGGGGTTCACGAGCAGTACTTC
TRBJ1-2 NA TRBD1 TRBV10-3 14 CAISGGQGAYGYTF TGTGCCATCAGTGGCGGACAGGGGGCTTATGGCTACACCTTC
TRBJ1-5 NA NA TRBV19 13 CASSIGQTQPQHF TGTGCCAGTAGTATAGGACAGACACAGCCCCAGCATTTT
TRBJ2-3 few TRBD2 TRBV30 13 CAWSPAGVDTQYF TGTGCCTGGAGTCCGGCGGGGGTAGATACGCAGTATTTT
TRBJ2-3 NA TRBD1 TRBV18 14 CASYRDRAADTQYF TGTGCCAGCTACCGGGACAGGGCCGCAGATACGCAGTATTTT
TRBJ2-4 NA NA TRBV20-1 11 CSAIWGDIQYF TGCAGTGCTATTTGGGGCGACATTCAGTACTTC
TRBJ2-1 NA TRBD2 TRBV9 18 CASSVATASGGGYNEQFF TGTGCCAGCAGCGTAGCTACGGCTAGCGGGGGGGGCTACAATGAGCAGTTCTTC
TRBJ2-7 NA TRBD2 TRBV27 14 CASGGGVNSYEQYF TGTGCCAGCGGGGGGGGTGTAAACTCCTACGAGCAGTACTTC
TRBJ1-6 NA NA TRBV30 13 CAWSEGVISPLHF TGTGCCTGGAGCGAGGGAGTCATATCACCCCTCCACTTT
TRBJ2-6 few NA TRBV30 16 CAWSPRGSTGANVLTF TGTGCCTGGAGTCCAAGGGGGTCAACTGGGGCCAACGTCCTGACTTTC
TRBJ2-3 NA TRBD2 TRBV5-1 17 CASSSQPLAGVTDTQYF TGCGCCAGCAGCTCCCAGCCACTAGCGGGGGTCACAGATACGCAGTATTTT
TRBJ1-1 NA NA TRBV20-1 11 CSAQAPFEAFF TGCAGTGCCCAAGCTCCCTTCGAAGCTTTCTTT
TRBJ2-2 few TRBD2 TRBV5-1 15 CASSSGLGNTGELFF TGCGCCAGCAGCTCTGGACTAGGGAACACCGGGGAGCTGTTTTTT